Presented here are 4 T cell receptor beta chains from one specimen sequenced in a study of T cell responses to AZD1222 COVID-19 vaccine. Libraries were prepared by immunoSEQ multiplex PCR; TCRdb keeps only in-frame clonotypes and omits some of them. The sample carries 140,000 to 150,000 clones, more than 70% recorded once. Sequenced material: peripheral blood, taken 28 days after the second AZD1222 dose. Receptor source: an adult who received the AZD1222 COVID-19 vaccine.

This chain joins TRBV11-1 and TRBJ2-2; either TRBD1 or TRBD2 may supply D (5 bases each). Germline V gene sequence: CDR1 SGHAT, CDR2 FQDESV (reference sequence). V was cut by 7 bases and J by 6 bases, with 15 bases left in between. The CDR3 has 14 residues. In DNA form, the CDR3 reads TGTGCCAGCACCCTTTTGAGGGGCTCCGGGGAGCTGTTTTTT. Translation gives CASTLLRGSGELFF.

The CDR3 loop is CASSRGSGRADTQYF. DNA of the CDR3: TGTGCCAGCAGCCGGGGTAGCGGGAGAGCAGATACGCAGTATTTT. The chain has TRBV6-5 and TRBJ2-3; 9 nucleotides align to TRBD2. Germline lookup yields CDR1 MNHEY and CDR2 SVGAGI. This CDR3 comprises 15 residues. The V gene end was trimmed by 6 bases and the J gene end by 4 bases; junction bases not matched to a gene: 8.

The rearrangement joins TRBV29-1 to TRBJ2-2; D is perhaps TRBD2 (5 bases). CDR1 and CDR2 (germline): SQVTM, ANQGSEA. The ends were cut back, 6 bases at V and 8 bases at J, with 19 bases in the middle. This CDR3 comprises 14 residues. CDR3 in DNA: TGCAGCGTGCCCGCGGGCCCGGCCTCGGGGGAGCTGTTTTTT. Translated: CSVPAGPASGELFF.

The rearrangement joins TRBV7-9 to TRBJ1-4; TRBD1 might be the D (5 bases). Germline CDR1 is SEHNR and CDR2 is FQNEAQ (reference sequence). This CDR3 region has 14 residues. V was pared by 5 bases and J by 8 bases, with 15 bases between. The CDR3 spells CASSPGEGKEKLFF. CDR3 DNA sequence: TGTGCCAGCAGCCCCGGGGAGGGGAAAGAAAAACTGTTTTTT.